One sample yielded the 16 T cell receptor beta chains listed below, sequenced in a study of blood T cell repertoires in COVID-19. Here immunoSEQ multiplex PCR was the method, and the copy in TCRdb shows in-frame clones only, minus some. The sample holds 280,000 or so clones, under 90% seen once. The sample was peripheral blood. Every receptor here comes from a woman in her fifties or sixties who had recovered from COVID-19.

This clone was seen more than once but under ten times. The rearrangement joins TRBV9 to TRBJ2-7, with 9 positions matching TRBD1. Germline V gene sequence: CDR1 SGDLS, CDR2 YYNGEE. The V segment lost 1 base and the J segment 3 bases; nucleotides outside the gene matches: 5. The CDR3 covers 15 residues. As DNA, the CDR3 is TGTGCCAGCAGCGTAAGGGGACAGGGAAGCTACGAGCAGTACTTC. Translating gives CASSVRGQGSYEQYF.

V gene TRBV7-3 combines with J gene TRBJ2-3; D might be TRBD1 (6 bases). V dropped 2 bases and J dropped 0 bases, with 9 bases sitting between them. There are 15 residues in the CDR3. Germline assignment: CDR1 SGHTA and CDR2 FQGTGA. CDR3 sequence reads: CASSLGGPSTDTQYF. The CDR3 coding sequence is TGTGCCAGCAGCTTAGGGGGCCCCAGCACAGATACGCAGTATTTT. The complete variable domain, with remaining parts taken from reference TRBV7-3 and TRBJ2-3, reads GAGVSQTPSNKVTEKGKYVELRCDPISGHTALYWYRQSLGQGPEFLIYFQGTGAADDSGLPNDRFFAVRPEGSVSTLKIQRTERGDSAVYLCASSLGGPSTDTQYFGPGTRLTVL.

The chain couples TRBV27 to TRBJ2-5, with 7 bases fitting TRBD2. V was clipped by 8 bases and J by 5 bases; unmatched bases: 11. Per the germline V gene, CDR1 is MNHEY and CDR2 is SMNVEV (reference sequence). This CDR3 comprises 14 residues. CDR3 DNA: TGTGCCAGCGGCTCGGGACTACCCTCGGAGACCCAGTACTTC. This codes for CASGSGLPSETQYF.

The J gene is TRBJ1-1, the V gene TRBV10-3; D remains unclear. Germline CDR1 is ENHRY and CDR2 is SYGVKD. The CDR3 is 19 residues long. V lost 3 bases, J lost 0 bases, and 23 bases lay in between. The CDR3 region is CAISDSFGGRSAMNTEAFF. The DNA of the CDR3 is TGTGCCATCAGTGATAGCTTTGGAGGTAGGTCGGCGATGAACACTGAAGCTTTCTTT.

This CDR3 reads CASSIDLPTGTDGYTF. CDR3 DNA: TGTGCCAGTAGTATAGATCTTCCGACAGGGACGGATGGCTACACCTTC. J is TRBJ1-2 and V is TRBV19; TRBD1 aligns across 7 bases. Germline assignment: CDR1 LNHDA and CDR2 SQIVND (reference sequence). This CDR3 spans 16 amino acids. The V segment lost 0 bases and the J segment 6 bases; nucleotides outside the gene matches: 10. Variable domain in full (rest from reference TRBV19 and TRBJ1-2): DGGITQSPKYLFRKEGQNVTLSCEQNLNHDAMYWYRQDPGQGLRLIYYSQIVNDFQKGDIAEGYSVSREKKESFPLTVTSAQKNPTAFYLCASSIDLPTGTDGYTFGSGTRLTVV.

CDR3: CASSPGGAGETQYF. CDR3 nucleotides: TGCGCCAGCAGCCCGGGAGGGGCTGGGGAGACCCAGTACTTC. This chain connects TRBV5-1 to TRBJ2-5; TRBD2 agrees at 8 bases. The CDR3 is 14 amino acids. V was pared by 4 bases and J by 5 bases, with 7 bases of the junction left unmatched. CDR1 is SGHRS and CDR2 is YFSETQ in the germline V gene.

The chain recombines TRBV12-3 or TRBV12-4 with TRBJ1-2, with D maybe TRBD1 (6 bases). Trimming shortened V by 2 bases and J by 8 bases, and 12 bases separated the two germline ends. The CDR3 is 13 amino acids. CDR3 DNA sequence: TGTGCCAGCAGTTTACAGGGGAGGGGAGGCTACACCTTC. As protein: CASSLQGRGGYTF.

This clone was picked up one time. This rearrangement joins TRBV18 to TRBJ2-7; the D gene is possibly TRBD1 (6 bases). V lost 6 bases, J lost 0 bases, and 9 bases lay in between. The CDR3 is made up of 13 amino acids. Germline CDR1 and CDR2: KGHSH and LQKENI. DNA of the CDR3: TGTGCCAGCTCGGCAGGGGACTCCTACGAGCAGTACTTC. This sequence encodes CASSAGDSYEQYF.

The J gene is TRBJ1-2, the V gene TRBV14; D is perhaps TRBD1 (6 bases). CDR3 length equals 14 residues. V gave up 4 bases and J gave up 7 bases, with 16 bases separating them. Germline loops: CDR1 SGHDN, CDR2 FVKESK. This CDR3 is CASSPSRGIGGYTF. CDR3 DNA sequence: TGTGCCAGCAGCCCAAGCAGGGGTATAGGTGGCTACACCTTC. The entire variable domain, with the rest obtained from reference TRBV14 and TRBJ1-2, is as follows: EAGVTQFPSHSVIEKGQTVTLRCDPISGHDNLYWYRRVMGKEIKFLLHFVKESKQDESGMPNNRFLAERTGGTYSTLKVQPAELEDSGVYFCASSPSRGIGGYTFGSGTRLTVV.

The chain combines TRBV7-9 with TRBJ2-2; D unresolved. CDR1 is SEHNR, CDR2 FQNEAQ, per germline (reference sequence). Trimming left V 4 bases short and J 6 bases short, with 6 bases between. The CDR3 contains 12 residues. CDR3 sequence (DNA): TGTGCCAGCAGCTCCTCGGCCGGGGAGCTGTTTTTT. Its protein product is CASSSSAGELFF.

The chain uses TRBV3-1 (or the pseudogene TRBV3-2) and TRBJ2-2, with D possibly TRBD1 on 6 matching bases. The CDR3 loop spans 19 amino acids. Trimming stripped 4 bases from V and 1 base from J, with 22 bases between. Germline CDR1 is LGHDT and CDR2 is YNNKEL (reference sequence). CDR3 DNA: TGTGCCAGCAGCCGCCGACTCAACAACGGGACAAGGAACACCGGGGAGCTGTTTTTT. Amino acids: CASSRRLNNGTRNTGELFF.

This chain uses TRBV19 with TRBJ1-2; D possibly corresponds to TRBD1 (5 bases). CDR3 length: 13 residues. Germline V gene data show CDR1 as LNHDA and CDR2 as SQIVND (reference sequence). V lost 6 bases and J lost 0, with 8 bases in between. The CDR3 nucleotides read TGTGCCAGTAGGGGGCCAACTAACTATGGCTACACCTTC. Amino acids: CASRGPTNYGYTF.

The chain combines TRBV3-1 (or the pseudogene TRBV3-2) with TRBJ2-1, with D perhaps TRBD1 (5 bases). CDR3 length: 15 amino acids. V lost 0 bases and J 10 bases, leaving 16 bases between the germline ends. The germline V gene has CDR1 LGHDT and CDR2 YNNKEL (reference sequence). CDR3: CASSQEGYKGPEQFF. The CDR3 region has the DNA TGTGCCAGCAGCCAAGAGGGGTACAAGGGGCCGGAGCAGTTCTTC.

This clone came up a few times. The chain couples TRBV21-1 to TRBJ1-4; the listed D gene, TRBD1, was not tested against the DNA. TRBV21-1 is listed as a pseudogene. This CDR3 region has 17 residues. The CDR3 reads CASSKLRAQNWAKKLFF. In DNA form, the CDR3 reads TGTGCCAGCAGCAAACTCCGAGCACAGAATTGGGCGAAGAAACTGTTTTTT.

The chain recombines TRBV3-1 (or the pseudogene TRBV3-2) with TRBJ1-2; 8 positions match TRBD1. CDR1 and CDR2 (germline): LGHDT, YNNKEL (reference sequence). CDR3 length: 15 residues. Trimming at V came to 4 bases and at J to 4 bases, leaving 8 bases not matched to a gene. CDR3 in DNA: TGTGCCAGCAGCCTATCCAGGGGGCGCGTCTATGGCTACACCTTC. Its translation is CASSLSRGRVYGYTF.

This clone was detected once. The J gene is TRBJ2-5, the V gene TRBV11-2, with D perhaps matching TRBD1 (6 bases). V lost 4 bases and J 2 bases, leaving 14 bases between the germline ends. Per the germline V gene, CDR1 is SGHAT and CDR2 is FQNNGV. The CDR3 has 15 residues. DNA of the CDR3: TGTGCCAGCAGCTCCGGTGAGGGGGAACAAGAGACCCAGTACTTC. Translated, it gives CASSSGEGEQETQYF.